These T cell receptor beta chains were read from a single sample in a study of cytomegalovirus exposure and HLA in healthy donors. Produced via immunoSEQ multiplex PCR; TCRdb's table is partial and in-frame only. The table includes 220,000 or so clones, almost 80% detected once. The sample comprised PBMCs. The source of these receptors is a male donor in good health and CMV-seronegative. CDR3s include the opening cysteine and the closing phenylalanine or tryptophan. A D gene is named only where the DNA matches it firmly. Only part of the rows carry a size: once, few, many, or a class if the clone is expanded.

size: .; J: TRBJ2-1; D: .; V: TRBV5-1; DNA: TGCGCCAGCAGCCACGCGGAGGTCGGCTCCTACAATGAGCAGTTCTTC; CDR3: CASSHAEVGSYNEQFF
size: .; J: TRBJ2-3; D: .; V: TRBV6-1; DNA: TGTGCCAGCAGTGATATAACATCCCTCCAAGGCACAGATACGCAGTATTTT; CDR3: CASSDITSLQGTDTQYF
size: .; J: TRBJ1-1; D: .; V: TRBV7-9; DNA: TGTTCCAGCAGCCCCCCCATGTTAGAGAACACTGAAGCTTTCTTT; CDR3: CSSSPPMLENTEAFF
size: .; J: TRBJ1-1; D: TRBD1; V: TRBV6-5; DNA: TGTGCCAGCAGTTCCTGGACAGGGTCCATGAACACTGAAGCTTTCTTT; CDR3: CASSSWTGSMNTEAFF
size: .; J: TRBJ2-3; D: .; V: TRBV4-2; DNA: TGTGCCAGCAGCCAAGGAGCTAGCCCAAATACGCAGTATTTT; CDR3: CASSQGASPNTQYF
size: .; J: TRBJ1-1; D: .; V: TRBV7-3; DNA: TGTGCCAGCAGCTCGGGGATGGCGAACACTGAAGCTTTCTTT; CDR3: CASSSGMANTEAFF
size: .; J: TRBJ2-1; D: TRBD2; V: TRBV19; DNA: TGTGCCAGTAGTATAGGGCTAGCGGGGATCTACAATGAGCAGTTCTTC; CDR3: CASSIGLAGIYNEQFF
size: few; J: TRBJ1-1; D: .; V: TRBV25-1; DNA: TGTGCCAGCAGTGCGGCGGGGCGGGACACTGAAGCTTTCTTT; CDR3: CASSAAGRDTEAFF
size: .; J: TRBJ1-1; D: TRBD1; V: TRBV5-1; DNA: TGCGCCAGCAGCTTCTTTAGTTTTACAGGGGGCGCGAACACTGAAGCTTTCTTT; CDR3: CASSFFSFTGGANTEAFF
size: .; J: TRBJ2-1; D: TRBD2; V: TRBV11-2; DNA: TGTGCCAGCAACCCCCGGGTTAGCGGGATTCTTGCTGAGCAGTTCTTC; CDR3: CASNPRVSGILAEQFF
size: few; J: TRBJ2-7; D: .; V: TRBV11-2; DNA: TGTGCCAGCAGCTTAGTGAGAGGGGGTGAGCAGTACTTC; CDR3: CASSLVRGGEQYF
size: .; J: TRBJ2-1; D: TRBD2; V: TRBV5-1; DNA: TGCGCCAGCAGCTTGGTGGCGGGAGTGGGCTACAATGAGCAGTTCTTC; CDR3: CASSLVAGVGYNEQFF
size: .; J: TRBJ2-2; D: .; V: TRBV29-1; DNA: TGCAGCGGCGGGGAAACCGGGGAGCTGTTTTTT; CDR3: CSGGETGELFF
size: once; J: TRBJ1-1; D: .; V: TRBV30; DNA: TGTGCCTGGATGTTCGGACATCTTGGAACTGAAGCTTTCTTT; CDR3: CAWMFGHLGTEAFF
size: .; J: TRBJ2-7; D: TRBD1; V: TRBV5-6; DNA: TGTGCCAGCAGCGGGGGACAGGAGTTCTACGAGCAGTACTTC; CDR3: CASSGGQEFYEQYF
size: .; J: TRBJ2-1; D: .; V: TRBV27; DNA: TGTGCCAGCAGCCCAAGGGGTAATGGTTTGATCTTC; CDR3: CASSPRGNGLIF
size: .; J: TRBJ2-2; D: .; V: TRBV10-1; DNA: TGCGCCAGCGGTGAGTCCTACACCGGGGAGCTGTTTTTT; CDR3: CASGESYTGELFF
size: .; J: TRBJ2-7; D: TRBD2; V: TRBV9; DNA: TGTGCCAGCAGCCACCCAAGGACTAGCGGGAGCTACGAGCAGTACTTC; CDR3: CASSHPRTSGSYEQYF
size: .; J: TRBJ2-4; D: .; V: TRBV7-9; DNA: TGTGCAGTGCCAGGAACCAAAAACATTCAGTACTTC; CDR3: CAVPGTKNIQYF
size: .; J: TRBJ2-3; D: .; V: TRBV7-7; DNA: TGTGCCAGCAGCTTAGTGGGACAAGATACGCAGTATTTT; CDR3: CASSLVGQDTQYF
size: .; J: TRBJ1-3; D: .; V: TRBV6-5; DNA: TGTGCCAGCAGTTCAACAGGTTCCCACGGAAACACCATATATTTT; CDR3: CASSSTGSHGNTIYF
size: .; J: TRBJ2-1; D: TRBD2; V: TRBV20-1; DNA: TGCAGTGCTCAGACTAGCCGTGAGCAGTTCTTC; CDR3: CSAQTSREQFF
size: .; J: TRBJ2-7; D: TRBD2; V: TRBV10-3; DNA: TGTGCCATCAGTGACTTAGCGGGGATCTCCTACGAGCAGTACTTC; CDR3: CAISDLAGISYEQYF
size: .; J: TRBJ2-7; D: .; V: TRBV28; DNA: TGTGCCAGCAGTTTACTCAGGGAGCAGTACTTC; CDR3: CASSLLREQYF
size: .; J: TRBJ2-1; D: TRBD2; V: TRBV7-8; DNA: TGTGCCAGCAGCTTAAGAACTAGCGGAACCACATACAATGAGCAGTTCTTC; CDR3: CASSLRTSGTTYNEQFF
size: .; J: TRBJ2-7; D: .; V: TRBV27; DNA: TGTGCCAGCAGTTCCCGCGGTAGCGGCCTAAGAAACGAGCAGTACTTC; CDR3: CASSSRGSGLRNEQYF
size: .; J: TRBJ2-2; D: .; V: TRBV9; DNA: TGTGCCAGCAGCGTAGTGGAGCGGCGGACCGGGGAGCTGTTTTTT; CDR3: CASSVVERRTGELFF
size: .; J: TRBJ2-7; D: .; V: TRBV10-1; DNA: TGCGCCAGCAGTGAGTTTAGGGGCGCGTCCTACGAGCAGTACTTC; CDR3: CASSEFRGASYEQYF
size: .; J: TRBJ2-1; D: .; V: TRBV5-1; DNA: TGCGCCAGCAGCGCGGACAGAAATTACAATGAGCAGTTCTTC; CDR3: CASSADRNYNEQFF
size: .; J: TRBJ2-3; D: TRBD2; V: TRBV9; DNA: TGTGCCAGCAGCGTAGGAACTAGCGGGAGCGCAGATACGCAGTATTTT; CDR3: CASSVGTSGSADTQYF
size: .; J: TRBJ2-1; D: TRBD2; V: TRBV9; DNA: TGTGCCAGCAGCGGTAGCGGGTCTTCCTACAATGAGCAGTTCTTC; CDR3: CASSGSGSSYNEQFF
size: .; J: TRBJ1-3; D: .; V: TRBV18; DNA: TGTGCCAGCTCACGGGCGATCGGAGGGGCTGGAAACACCATATATTTT; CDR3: CASSRAIGGAGNTIYF
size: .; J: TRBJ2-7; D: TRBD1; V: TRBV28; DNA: TGTGCCAGCAGTTCCCGGGACAGGGTTCTCTCATACGAGCAGTACTTC; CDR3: CASSSRDRVLSYEQYF
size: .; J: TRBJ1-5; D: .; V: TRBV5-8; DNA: TGTGCCAGCAGCTTGAGGGACGTCGGACTATTGCCCCAGCATTTT; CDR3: CASSLRDVGLLPQHF
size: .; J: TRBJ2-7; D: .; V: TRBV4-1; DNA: TGCGCCAGCAGCCAAGAAGGCACAGGGCGAGCCTACGAGCAGTACTTC; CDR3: CASSQEGTGRAYEQYF
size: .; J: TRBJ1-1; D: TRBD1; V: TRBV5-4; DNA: TGTGCCAGCAGCTCCCTCACAGGGGCTTGGGACACTGAAGCTTTCTTT; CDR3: CASSSLTGAWDTEAFF
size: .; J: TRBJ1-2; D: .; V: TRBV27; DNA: TGTGCCAGCAGTCCCCTCACACCTAACTATGGCTACACCTTC; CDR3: CASSPLTPNYGYTF
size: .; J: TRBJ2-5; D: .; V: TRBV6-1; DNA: TGTGCCAGCAGTGAACTGGAGGAGACCCAGTACTTC; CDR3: CASSELEETQYF
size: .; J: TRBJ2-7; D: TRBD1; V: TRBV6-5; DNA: TGTGCCAGCAGTTATAACAGGGGGTCGTACGAGCAGTACTTC; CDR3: CASSYNRGSYEQYF
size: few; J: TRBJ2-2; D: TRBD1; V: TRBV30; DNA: TGTGCCTGGAGACAGGGGGTGAACACCGGGGAGCTGTTTTTT; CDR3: CAWRQGVNTGELFF
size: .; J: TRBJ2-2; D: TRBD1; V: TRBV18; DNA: TGTGCCAGCTCACCACAGGCAGGGGGGAACACCGGGGAGCTGTTTTTT; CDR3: CASSPQAGGNTGELFF
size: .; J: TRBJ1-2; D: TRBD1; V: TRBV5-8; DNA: TGTGCCAGCAGCTTTGGGACAGGGGGTGGAGTGGACTATGGCTACACCTTC; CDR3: CASSFGTGGGVDYGYTF
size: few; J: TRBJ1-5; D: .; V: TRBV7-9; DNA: TGTGCCAGCAGCCAGCCGGGATCAGGCAATCAGCCCCAGCATTTT; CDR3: CASSQPGSGNQPQHF
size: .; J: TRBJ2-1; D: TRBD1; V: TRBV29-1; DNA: TGCAGCGTTGGTGGGACAGGGTACAGAGAGCAGTTCTTC; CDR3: CSVGGTGYREQFF
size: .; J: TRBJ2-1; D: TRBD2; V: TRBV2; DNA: TGTGCCAGCAGTGAAAGGGGGACTAGCGGGAGGGGGTACAATGAGCAGTTCTTC; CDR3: CASSERGTSGRGYNEQFF
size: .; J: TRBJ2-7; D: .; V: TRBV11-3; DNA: TGTGCCAGCAGCTTAGGCGGGCACGAGCAGTACTTC; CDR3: CASSLGGHEQYF
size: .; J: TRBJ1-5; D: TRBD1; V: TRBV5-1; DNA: TGCGCCAGCAGCTTGGCTGGACAGGGTCGGCAGCCCCAGCATTTT; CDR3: CASSLAGQGRQPQHF
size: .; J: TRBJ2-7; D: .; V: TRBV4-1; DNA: TGCGCCAGCAGCCACCTGACTAGGAGCTACGAGCAGTACTTC; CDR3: CASSHLTRSYEQYF
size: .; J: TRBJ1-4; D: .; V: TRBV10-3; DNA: TGTGCCATCAGTGAGTCCAAGCGGGCTAATGAAAAACTGTTTTTT; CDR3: CAISESKRANEKLFF
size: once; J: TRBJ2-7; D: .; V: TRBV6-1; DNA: TGTGCCAGCAGTGAAGCTAGCTACGAGCAGTACTTC; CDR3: CASSEASYEQYF
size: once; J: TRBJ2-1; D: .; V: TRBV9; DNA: TGTGCCAGCAGCGTTGAGGCTAAGGCCGGCAATGAGCAGTTCTTC; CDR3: CASSVEAKAGNEQFF
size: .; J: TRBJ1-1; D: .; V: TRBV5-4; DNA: TGTGCCAGCAGCTTGGACTCGTACACTGAAGCTTTCTTT; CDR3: CASSLDSYTEAFF
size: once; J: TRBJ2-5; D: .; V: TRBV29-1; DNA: TGCAGCGCGCCAGGAATGCTACGGGACGGTATCAATCCGGGGGCCCAGTACTTC; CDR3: CSAPGMLRDGINPGAQYF
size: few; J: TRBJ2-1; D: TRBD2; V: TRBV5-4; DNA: TGTGCCAGCAGCGAAGGGACTACCTTGTACAATGAGCAGTTCTTC; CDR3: CASSEGTTLYNEQFF
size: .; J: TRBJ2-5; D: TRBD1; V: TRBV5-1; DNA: TGCGCCAGCAGTTTAGGGGGCTGGGAGACCCAGTACTTC; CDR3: CASSLGGWETQYF